The 3 T cell receptor beta chains in this list originate from one sample, sequenced in a study of radiotherapy plus CTLA-4 blockade in lung cancer. Sequencing used immunoSEQ multiplex PCR; TCRdb keeps in-frame clones, though not all of them. The repertoire consists of 34,000 or so clones, with under 85% occurring once and the leading ten covering around an eighth. The input for sequencing was peripheral blood, taken from a patient treated with radiotherapy plus ipilimumab. All receptors come from a human donor with non-small cell lung cancer that progressed on radiotherapy plus ipilimumab.

CDR3 region: CASSFWTGRVASEQYF. The CDR3 DNA reads TGTGCCAGCAGTTTTTGGACAGGACGTGTGGCGAGCGAGCAGTACTTC. The chain links TRBV28 to TRBJ2-7, with 7 bases fitting TRBD1. The CDR3 runs to 16 residues. V was clipped by 3 bases and J by 6 bases; unmatched bases: 14. Germline CDR1 reads MDHEN; CDR2 reads SYDVKM.

The chain has TRBV27 and TRBJ2-1; D is unresolved. The CDR3 contains 13 residues. CDR1 MNHEY and CDR2 SMNVEV come from the germline V gene (reference sequence). The V end lost 5 bases, the J end lost 0 bases, and 5 bases lay between the germline ends. CDR3 loop: CASSLSSYNEQFF. The CDR3 bases are TGTGCCAGCAGTCTAAGCTCCTACAATGAGCAGTTCTTC.

This clone has just a few counts. The V and J genes are TRBV10-3 and TRBJ2-3; 10 bases fit TRBD2. CDR1 is ENHRY, CDR2 SYGVKD, per germline. The CDR3 length is 17 residues. The V segment lost 0 bases and the J segment 2 bases; nucleotides outside the gene matches: 5. CDR3 bases: TGTGCCATCAGTGAGTCCAGCGGGGGGGCGATCACAGATACGCAGTATTTT. Translated, it gives CAISESSGGAITDTQYF.